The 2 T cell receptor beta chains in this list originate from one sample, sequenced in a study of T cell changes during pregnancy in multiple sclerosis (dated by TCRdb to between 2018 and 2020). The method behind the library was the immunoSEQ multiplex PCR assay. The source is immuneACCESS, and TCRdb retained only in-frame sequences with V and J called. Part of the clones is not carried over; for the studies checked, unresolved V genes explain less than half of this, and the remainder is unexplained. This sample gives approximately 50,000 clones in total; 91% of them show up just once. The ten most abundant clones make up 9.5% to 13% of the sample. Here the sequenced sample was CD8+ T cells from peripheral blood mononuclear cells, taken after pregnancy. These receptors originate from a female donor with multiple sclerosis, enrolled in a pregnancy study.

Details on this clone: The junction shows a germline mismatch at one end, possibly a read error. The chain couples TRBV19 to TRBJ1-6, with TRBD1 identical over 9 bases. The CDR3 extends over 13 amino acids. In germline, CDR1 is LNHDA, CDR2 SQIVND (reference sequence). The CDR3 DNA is TGTGCCAGCCGACAGGGGGAAGATTCACCCCTCTACTTT. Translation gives CASRQGEDSPLYF.

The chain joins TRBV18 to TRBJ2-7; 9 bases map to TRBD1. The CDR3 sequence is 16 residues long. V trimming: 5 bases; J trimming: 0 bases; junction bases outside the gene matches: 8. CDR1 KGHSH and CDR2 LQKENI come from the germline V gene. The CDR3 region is CASSARDRVHSYEQYF. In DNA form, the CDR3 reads TGTGCCAGCTCAGCCCGGGACAGGGTACACTCCTACGAGCAGTACTTC.